This T cell receptor beta chain originates from a study of beta chain features in type 1 diabetes. General study findings and limits: A moderate, significant TCRB CDR3 shortening appeared in type 1 diabetes across four CD4+ subsets.

Note on this clone: As yet, its antigen is unknown.

The isolated RNA, all of it, was reverse transcribed, so expressed TCRB transcripts were what got sequenced. Profiling relied on immunoSEQ multiplex PCR, and the TCRdb table lists in-frame clones only, not all of them. The sample shows fewer than 550,000 clones, about 10% of them seen only once. CDR3 length: 13 amino acids. Germline CDR1 SGHAT, CDR2 FQNNGV. Deletions cut 5 bases from V and 0 bases from J, with 7 bases between. CD4+ cells of the naive, central memory, regulatory and stem cell-like memory types were sorted via CD45RO/CCR7/CD25/CD127/CD95/CD27. This TCR was sampled from a woman younger than 30 in good health. The sequenced sample was naive CD4+ T cells from blood. The J gene is TRBJ2-5, the V gene TRBV11-2; TRBD1 is a possible D gene (6 bases). In DNA form, the CDR3 reads TGTGCCAGCAGCAGGACAGACCAAGAGACCCAGTACTTC. Its translation is CASSRTDQETQYF.